The clone carrying this T cell receptor beta chain appeared many times. The sample belongs to a study of early T cells in non-severe SARS-CoV-2 infection. The wider study: Chains were unpaired, as sequencing was done on bulk RNA from unsorted whole blood.

Attachment of unique molecular identifiers to individual cDNA molecules was performed. TCRdb re-called the 5' RACE reads with MiXCR, one entry per CDR3 protein. Found here are 45,000 to 55,000 distinct CDR3 sequences, over 10% of them singletons; the top ten hold roughly 10%. Germline CDR1 is LGHDT and CDR2 is YNNKEL (reference sequence). The V end was cut by 0 bases, the J end by 5 bases, with 13 bases between. The CDR3 spans 15 residues. J is TRBJ2-5 and V is TRBV3-1; maybe TRBD2 (5 bases). The clonotype comes from an adult who was a healthcare worker with PCR-confirmed SARS-CoV-2 infection or an uninfected control (not recorded which). Sequenced: whole blood. The CDR3 loop reads CASSQDFRGAETQYF. The CDR3 nucleotides read TGTGCCAGCAGCCAAGATTTCCGGGGTGCGGAGACCCAGTACTTC.